Below are 31 T cell receptor beta chains sequenced from a single sample in a study of cytomegalovirus exposure and HLA in healthy donors. The PCR made use of 60 Vbeta and 13 Jbeta primers. Repertoires were generated with immunoSEQ multiplex PCR, while TCRdb's copy carries only in-frame clones and drops some. The sample lists 65,000 to 90,000 clones, about nine tenths seen once, with about 2.1% in the top ten. The sample consisted of PBMCs. All receptors derive from a woman aged 25 to 39 in good health and CMV-seronegative.

J is TRBJ2-3 and V is TRBV5-4; D not resolved. CDR1 is SGHNT, CDR2 YYREEE, per germline (reference sequence). The CDR3 length is 13 residues. V was clipped by 0 bases and J by 6 bases, with 8 bases between them. The CDR3 protein is CASSLGHWDTQYF. Written as DNA, the CDR3 is TGTGCCAGCAGCTTGGGGCATTGGGATACGCAGTATTTT.

V usage is TRBV4-1 and J usage is TRBJ2-5; 9 bases map to TRBD1. J was trimmed by 5 bases and V by 1 base; bases with no gene match: 5. Germline lookup yields CDR1 MGHRA and CDR2 YSYEKL. This CDR3 has 15 amino acids. The CDR3 nucleotides are TGCGCCAGCAGCCAAGTCGACAGGGGGAAGGAGACCCAGTACTTC. Protein sequence: CASSQVDRGKETQYF.

The J gene is TRBJ2-6, the V gene TRBV7-9, with D perhaps matching TRBD1 (5 bases). This CDR3 comprises 17 residues. V gave up 1 base and J gave up 8 bases, with 18 bases separating them. The V gene's germline CDR1 is SEHNR and CDR2 FQNEAQ (reference sequence). The CDR3 reads CASSLGPRGKGTNVLTF. CDR3 bases: TGTGCCAGCAGCTTAGGTCCCCGCGGAAAGGGGACCAACGTCCTGACTTTC.

This clone was counted a few times. V is TRBV15 and J is TRBJ2-1; weak D call: TRBD2 (6 bases). Germline V gene data show CDR1 as LNHNV and CDR2 as YYDKDF (reference sequence). The V gene lost 4 bases and the J gene lost 7 bases, with 17 bases spanning the gap. The CDR3 is made up of 15 amino acids. The chain's CDR3 is CATSTRRASGNEQFF. The CDR3 DNA is TGTGCCACCAGCACCAGGAGGGCCTCGGGGAATGAGCAGTTCTTC.

A single count supports this clone. The chain carries TRBV30 and TRBJ1-5, with a tentative D call TRBD1 (5 bases). The CDR3 consists of 12 residues. V shed 2 bases and J shed 6 bases, with 8 bases lying between them. The germline V gene has CDR1 GTSNPN and CDR2 SVGIG (reference sequence). CDR3 loop: CAWSKGVQPQHF. In DNA form, the CDR3 reads TGTGCCTGGAGTAAAGGGGTTCAGCCCCAGCATTTT. Variable domain in full (rest from reference TRBV30 and TRBJ1-5): SQTIHQWPATLVQPVGSPLSLECTVEGTSNPNLYWYRQAAGRGLQLLFYSVGIGQISSEVPQNLSASRPQDRQFILSSKKLLLSDSGFYLCAWSKGVQPQHFGDGTRLSIL.

The V gene is TRBV18, the J gene TRBJ2-7; 11 bases line up with TRBD2. The CDR3 runs to 15 residues. J gave up 6 bases and V 2 bases, and 6 bases lay outside the gene matches. Looked up from germline, CDR1 is KGHSH and CDR2 is LQKENI. CDR3 protein: CASSPSTSGSSEQYF. Written as DNA, the CDR3 is TGTGCCAGCTCACCATCAACTAGCGGGAGCTCCGAGCAGTACTTC.

The chain recombines TRBV29-1 with TRBJ2-1; 9 bases are a match to TRBD2. Germline V gives CDR1 SQVTM, CDR2 ANQGSEA. V dropped 6 bases and J dropped 9; count of bases not matched to a gene: 6. The CDR3 covers 12 residues. CDR3 DNA: TGCAGCGTGGGGACTAGCTATGGTGAGCAGTTCTTC. It specifies CSVGTSYGEQFF.

The chain combines TRBV18 with TRBJ2-7, with 7 bases aligning to TRBD1. Trimming removed 5 bases from V and 4 bases from J; junction bases left unmatched: 5. Germline V lookup: CDR1 KGHSH, CDR2 LQKENI. The CDR3 loop spans 13 amino acids. The CDR3 bases are TGTGCCAGCTCAGCAGGGACAGATTACGAGCAGTACTTC. Its translation: CASSAGTDYEQYF.

CDR3 sequence: CAISGSGQWMGQYF. The CDR3 DNA sequence: TGTGCCATCAGTGGATCGGGACAGTGGATGGGGCAGTACTTC. The rearrangement joins TRBV10-3 to TRBJ2-5; 7 bases agree with TRBD1. V lost 4 bases to trimming and J lost 11 bases; unmatched junction nucleotides: 13. CDR3 size: 14 residues. Germline-derived CDR1 and CDR2 are ENHRY and SYGVKD.

The J gene is TRBJ2-2, the V gene TRBV4-2; 7 nucleotides align to TRBD2. This CDR3 has 16 amino acids. Germline CDR1 reads LGHNA; CDR2 reads YNFKEQ. V lost 1 base and J lost 5; bases outside the gene matches: 7. CDR3 sequence: CASSQAPVSGTGELFF. The DNA of the CDR3 is TGTGCCAGCAGCCAAGCACCGGTTAGCGGGACCGGGGAGCTGTTTTTT.

The chain employs TRBV4-2 and TRBJ2-1, with 13 bases lining up with TRBD2. The CDR3 contains 16 residues. The trim removed 0 bases at V and 7 bases at J, leaving 3 bases unmatched. Germline-derived CDR1 and CDR2 are LGHNA and YNFKEQ. As DNA, the CDR3 is TGTGCCAGCAGCCAAGAGACTAGCGGGAGGACAAATGAGCAGTTCTTC. Translation gives CASSQETSGRTNEQFF.

The J gene is TRBJ2-1, the V gene TRBV2; 7 nucleotides line up with TRBD2. This CDR3 has 16 residues. Per germline, CDR1 SNHLY and CDR2 FYNNEI. Unmatched junction bases numbered 7, after V lost 4 bases and J lost 1 base. DNA of the CDR3: TGTGCCAGCAGTGGCCCGGGAGGCCCATCCTACAATGAGCAGTTCTTC. This translates into CASSGPGGPSYNEQFF.

This clone was seen more than once but under ten times. The chain is built from TRBV19 and TRBJ1-5; D call uncertain. The CDR3 covers 16 residues. Germline CDR1 is LNHDA and CDR2 is SQIVND (reference sequence). The V end was cut by 6 bases, the J end by 2 bases, with 17 bases between. CDR3 region: CASSPRRGGGNQPQHF. Here the CDR3 DNA reads TGTGCCAGTAGCCCTCGGCGGGGTGGTGGCAATCAGCCCCAGCATTTT.

On this clone: The germline gene is not matched at one end of the junction; a read error may be the cause. This chain joins TRBV7-7 and TRBJ2-7; D tentatively reads TRBD1 or TRBD2 (6 bases each). CDR1 is SSHAT and CDR2 is FNYEAQ in the germline V gene (reference sequence). The CDR3 totals 13 residues. The CDR3 protein is CASSLADSYEQYF. For the CDR3, the DNA is TGTGCTAGCAGCTTAGCGGACAGCTACGAGCAGTACTTC.

V gene TRBV7-9 combines with J gene TRBJ1-4, with a tentative D call TRBD1 (6 bases). The CDR3 has 16 residues. Looked up from germline, CDR1 is SEHNR and CDR2 is FQNEAQ (reference sequence). V was clipped by 2 bases and J by 7 bases, with 17 bases between them. As DNA, the CDR3 is TGTGCCAGCAGCTTACCGAACTCCAGGGGTGGTGAAAAACTGTTTTTT. Encoded protein: CASSLPNSRGGEKLFF.

The chain uses TRBV5-4 and TRBJ2-3; 7 bases are shared with TRBD1. The CDR3 consists of 15 residues. Germline V CDR1 and CDR2: SGHNT, YYREEE (reference sequence). J lost 2 bases, V lost 4 bases, and 7 bases had no gene match. DNA for the CDR3: TGTGCCAGCAGCCAATGGACAGGACACACAGATACGCAGTATTTT. Protein product: CASSQWTGHTDTQYF.

The chain employs TRBV6-4 and TRBJ2-6; D unclear. The CDR3 spans 15 residues. In germline, CDR1 is MRHNA, CDR2 SNTAGT. Trimming shortened V by 0 bases and J by 2 bases, and 5 bases separated the two germline ends. In DNA form, the CDR3 reads TGTGCCAGCAGTGACTCGAGGACTGGGGCCAACGTCCTGACTTTC. Translated: CASSDSRTGANVLTF.

The chain couples TRBV28 to TRBJ2-1; 7 bases fit TRBD2. Germline trimming cut 4 bases from V and 0 bases from J; bases unmatched to any gene: 9. The CDR3 length is 17 residues. CDR1 is MDHEN and CDR2 is SYDVKM in the germline V gene. The CDR3 nucleotides are TGTGCCAGCAGTTCCTCGGCTAGCGGAGTCTCCTACAATGAGCAGTTCTTC. Its translation: CASSSSASGVSYNEQFF.

This chain links TRBV11-2 with TRBJ1-4; no clear D. V dropped 4 bases and J dropped 8 bases, with 17 bases sitting between them. The CDR3 has 15 amino acids. Germline CDR1 is SGHAT and CDR2 is FQNNGV. The CDR3 DNA reads as TGTGCCAGCAGCTCCAACCTGCCGGGTGCAGAAAAACTGTTTTTT. As protein: CASSSNLPGAEKLFF.

The chain carries TRBV7-2 and TRBJ2-7; D is unresolved. Trimming pared 2 bases from V and 5 bases from J, leaving 7 bases between. The germline gives CDR1 SGHTA, CDR2 FQGNSA. CDR3 length: 12 residues. The CDR3 protein is CASSLRYDEQYF. CDR3 bases: TGTGCCAGCAGCTTACGCTATGACGAGCAGTACTTC.

This rearrangement joins TRBV30 to TRBJ2-5, with 7 bases matching TRBD2. The CDR3 sequence is 16 residues long. Germline CDR1 reads GTSNPN; CDR2 reads SVGIG (reference sequence). V shed 7 bases and J 4 bases; nucleotides not matched to a gene: 18. The CDR3 nucleotides are TGTGCCTACAAATCCACGGGACTAAAGGCCCTAGAGACCCAGTACTTC. This translates into CAYKSTGLKALETQYF. Full variable domain (outside the CDR3, taken from reference TRBV30 and TRBJ2-5): SQTIHQWPATLVQPVGSPLSLECTVEGTSNPNLYWYRQAAGRGLQLLFYSVGIGQISSEVPQNLSASRPQDRQFILSSKKLLLSDSGFYLCAYKSTGLKALETQYFGPGTRLLVL.

The chain has TRBV4-3 and TRBJ2-6; D is unclear. V gave up 5 bases and J gave up 0 bases, with 11 bases separating them. Germline values: CDR1 LGHNA, CDR2 YSLEER. CDR3 length equals 16 residues. Written as DNA, the CDR3 is TGCGCCAGCAGCGGAGCTTCAGCCTCTGGGGCCAACGTCCTGACTTTC. Protein sequence: CASSGASASGANVLTF.

The chain links TRBV28 to TRBJ2-5; 12 bases line up with TRBD1. Germline values: CDR1 MDHEN, CDR2 SYDVKM. The CDR3 consists of 17 residues. Germline trimming cut 5 bases from V and 6 bases from J; bases unmatched to any gene: 13. CDR3 nucleotides: TGTGCCAGCAGTGTCCCCGGGACAGGGGGCGGGAGGAAGACCCAGTACTTC. This codes for CASSVPGTGGGRKTQYF.

This chain connects TRBV27 to TRBJ2-7; TRBD1 matches at 8 bases. This CDR3 region has 15 residues. The V segment lost 1 base and the J segment 2 bases; nucleotides outside the gene matches: 4. CDR1 is MNHEY and CDR2 is SMNVEV in the germline V gene (reference sequence). DNA of the CDR3: TGTGCCAGCAGTTTATTCCAGGGGGCGCCCTACGAGCAGTACTTC. Amino acids: CASSLFQGAPYEQYF.

The rearrangement links TRBV7-3 to TRBJ1-2, with D perhaps TRBD1 (5 bases). Per the germline V gene, CDR1 is SGHTA and CDR2 is FQGTGA. CDR3 size: 17 residues. V was trimmed by 0 bases and J by 4 bases, leaving 18 bases between them. This CDR3 reads CASSLTGRGEGPYGYTF. CDR3 in DNA: TGTGCCAGCAGCTTAACGGGGCGGGGAGAGGGACCCTATGGCTACACCTTC.

The chain couples TRBV5-4 to TRBJ1-2; 11 bases are a match to TRBD1. Germline values: CDR1 SGHNT, CDR2 YYREEE (reference sequence). This CDR3 spans 16 amino acids. V shed 0 bases and J 2 bases; nucleotides not matched to a gene: 3. In DNA, the CDR3 is TGTGCCAGCAGCTTGGGTGGGACAGGGGGAAACTATGGCTACACCTTC. Translation: CASSLGGTGGNYGYTF.

The chain couples TRBV12-5 to TRBJ2-3; maybe TRBD1 (6 bases). V dropped 3 bases and J dropped 6 bases, with 16 bases sitting between them. Germline CDR1 LGHNT, CDR2 FRNRAP. The CDR3 totals 15 residues. CDR3 sequence (DNA): TGTGCTAGTGGTTTAAGCGACAGGTGGAGGGATACGCAGTATTTT. This encodes CASGLSDRWRDTQYF.

The chain combines TRBV5-8 with TRBJ2-2, with 9 positions matching TRBD1. The V and J ends lost 4 bases and 5 bases, in that order; junction bases with no gene match: 9. This CDR3 region has 16 residues. In germline, CDR1 is SGHTS, CDR2 YDEGEE. CDR3 bases: TGTGCCAGCAGCAAGGGGACAGGGACTTCGACCGGGGAGCTGTTTTTT. Translation gives CASSKGTGTSTGELFF.

The chain has TRBV9 and TRBJ2-5; TRBD1 matches at 10 bases. The trim removed 3 bases at V and 4 bases at J, leaving 9 bases unmatched. Per the germline V gene, CDR1 is SGDLS and CDR2 is YYNGEE. CDR3 size: 16 residues. This CDR3 is CASSGQGQGSPETQYF. The CDR3 bases are TGTGCCAGCAGCGGTCAGGGACAGGGGAGTCCAGAGACCCAGTACTTC.

The V call is TRBV5-1, the J call TRBJ2-7; D remains ambiguous. Germline-derived CDR1 and CDR2 are SGHRS and YFSETQ. CDR3 size: 11 residues. V lost 4 bases and J lost 6, with 8 bases in between. This CDR3 reads CASSRASEQYF. Written as DNA, the CDR3 is TGCGCCAGCAGCCGCGCCTCCGAGCAGTACTTC.

This chain uses TRBV28 with TRBJ1-2; TRBD1 might be the D (6 bases). V was shortened by 5 bases and J by 2 bases, with 15 bases between the two germline ends. The CDR3 totals 15 residues. Germline V CDR1 and CDR2: MDHEN, SYDVKM. The CDR3 region has the DNA TGTGCCAGCAGTCCCACCGTACAGGGCAACTATGGCTACACCTTC. Translation: CASSPTVQGNYGYTF.